The 3 T cell receptor beta chains listed next were all sequenced from one sample in a study of T-cell memory formation after mild COVID-19. Via MiXCR, TCRdb re-called the 5' RACE reads, giving one row per CDR3 protein. The sample yields 250,000 to 350,000 distinct CDR3 sequences, 16% seen once. The specimen was PBMCs or a T cell subset sorted from them (not recorded which). These receptor sequences come from a man younger than 35 who had mild COVID-19 (a few samples of this study predate the infection). Cell type and time point are not known.

This clonotype showed up just a few times. This chain joins TRBV6-5 and TRBJ2-2, with D unresolved. CDR3 length: 14 residues. Germline V CDR1 and CDR2: MNHEY, SVGAGI. Trimming removed 1 base from V and 3 bases from J, with 6 bases in between. The CDR3 here is CASSYYGDTGELFF. CDR3 in DNA: TGTGCCAGCAGTTACTATGGGGACACCGGGGAGCTGTTTTTT.

The table lists this clonotype with a few counts. The J gene is TRBJ2-7, the V gene TRBV7-2, with D maybe TRBD2 (7 bases). This CDR3 is built from 15 residues. The V end lost 2 bases, the J end lost 4 bases, and 15 bases lay between the germline ends. Germline V gives CDR1 SGHTA, CDR2 FQGNSA. CDR3 bases: TGTGCCAGCAGCTTATTCCGGGGGGCGGCATACGAGCAGTACTTC. Its translation is CASSLFRGAAYEQYF.

V gene TRBV6-5 combines with J gene TRBJ2-7; perhaps TRBD1 as D (6 bases). The germline V gene encodes CDR1 MNHEY and CDR2 SVGAGI. Deletions cut 0 bases from V and 3 bases from J, with 12 bases between. The CDR3 is 15 residues long. This chain's CDR3 is CASSYSRAGVYEQYF. The CDR3 bases are TGTGCCAGCAGTTACTCGAGGGCAGGGGTCTACGAGCAGTACTTC.